These T cell receptor beta chains were read from a single sample in a study of tumor and adjacent non-tumor tissue in lung cancer. Via MiXCR, TCRdb re-called the multiplex PCR reads, giving one row per CDR3 protein. The table has roughly 43,000 distinct CDR3 sequences, 60% seen once. The source material was distant non-tumor lung tissue. These receptors all stem from a middle-aged man with non-small cell lung cancer. CDR3s leave out the opening cysteine and the closing phenylalanine or tryptophan. The D gene is left open where the match is weak. For some rows the clone size is stated as once, few or many, or as a class when expanded; others skip it.

j_call v_call clone_size d_call cdr3_aa
TRBJ1-1 TRBV29-1 . . SVGWGNREAF
TRBJ2-7 TRBV6-5 . . ASIGVNTYEQY
TRBJ1-1 TRBV18 . . ASSPQDGTEAF
TRBJ2-1 TRBV29-1 . . SASQPTKANGQF
TRBJ1-2 TRBV29-1 . . SVERNYGYT
TRBJ2-1 TRBV5-1 once TRBD2 ASSLGAGTSGFNEQF
TRBJ2-5 TRBV5-4 . TRBD1 ASSLTGVQETQY
TRBJ1-2 TRBV28 once . ASSFGMGGYT
TRBJ1-5 TRBV29-1 . . SVTWGASNQPQH
TRBJ2-2 TRBV6-5 . TRBD2 ASSYSVLAGQRRELF
TRBJ2-1 TRBV20-1 once TRBD2 SAETAGTRDDEQF
TRBJ2-3 TRBV4-1 . . ASSQERRTALGYRQY
TRBJ2-1 TRBV10-3 many TRBD2 AISGHQSGSGNNEQF
TRBJ2-5 TRBV7-9 . . ASSYLQGSEIQY
TRBJ2-7 TRBV4-2 . . ATSNRDPPYEQY
TRBJ2-3 TRBV11-1 medium-sized . ASSLLGQLADTQY
TRBJ1-4 TRBV29-1 . TRBD1 SVGTGGTNEKLV
TRBJ1-5 TRBV6-6 many . ASLNRGGASNQPQH
TRBJ1-6 TRBV5-1 many . ASRRGTSNSPLH
TRBJ2-5 TRBV14 . TRBD2 ASSQALAGPQEAQY
TRBJ2-1 TRBV28 few . ASSPGLSYNEQF
TRBJ2-7 TRBV11-2 . . ASSSVTGRTYEQY
TRBJ2-7 TRBV6-5 . . ASSFGGGSYKQY
TRBJ2-3 TRBV2 . . ASILLRDTQY
TRBJ2-5 TRBV2 . . VSSPPGVVETQY
TRBJ2-2 TRBV20-1 many TRBD2 SARGLAGVPGELF
TRBJ1-1 TRBV6-6 . . ASKKNTEAF
TRBJ2-3 TRBV24-1 few . ATSAGQITDTQY
TRBJ2-1 TRBV6-6 . . ASSYLPPALDEQF
TRBJ2-7 TRBV10-3 . TRBD1 AISDNPGTGDSYEQY
TRBJ2-5 TRBV6-1 . TRBD1 ASTGQGGYRETRY
TRBJ2-2 TRBV5-4 . TRBD2 ASSSRSGDLVGTWELF
TRBJ2-5 TRBV11-2 once . ASSPTWGVAETQH
TRBJ2-1 TRBV7-9 many TRBD2 ASSSGTSGVEQF
TRBJ2-7 TRBV5-4 . TRBD1 ANSLAGTGAYEQY
TRBJ2-7 TRBV6-6 . TRBD2 ASSLNSGSPNSYEQY
TRBJ1-4 TRBV28 many TRBD1 ASSLTGSGKKLF
TRBJ2-2 TRBV11-2 . TRBD2 ASSLDHGRANSGELF
TRBJ2-1 TRBV28 . TRBD1 ASSPLGQGGNEQF
TRBJ2-3 TRBV7-8 few . ASSLKAGMLTDTQY
TRBJ2-2 TRBV5-1 once . ASRLEPGTGELF
TRBJ1-2 TRBV7-9 few TRBD1 ASSPGQGRGYT
TRBJ2-1 TRBV7-9 . . ASSLGAIRRNEQF
TRBJ1-6 TRBV4-1 many . ASSQDPGQSNYNSPLH